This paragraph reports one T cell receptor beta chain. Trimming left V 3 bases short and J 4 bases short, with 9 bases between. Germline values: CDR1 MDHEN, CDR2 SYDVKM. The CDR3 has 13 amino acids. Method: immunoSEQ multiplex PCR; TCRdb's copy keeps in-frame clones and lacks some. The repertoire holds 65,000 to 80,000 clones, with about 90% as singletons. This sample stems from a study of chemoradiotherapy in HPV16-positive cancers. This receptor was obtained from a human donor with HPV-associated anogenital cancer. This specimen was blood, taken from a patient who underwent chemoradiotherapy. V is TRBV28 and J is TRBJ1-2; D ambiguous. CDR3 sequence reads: CASSFSGFYGYTF. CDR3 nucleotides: TGTGCCAGCAGTTTCTCCGGTTTCTATGGCTACACCTTC.